The clone carrying this T cell receptor (beta chain) was detected a few times. TCRdb recomputed calls from the 5' RACE reads with MiXCR, one row per CDR3 protein. The data show 250,000 to 350,000 distinct CDR3 sequences, around 21% seen once. The data were obtained in a study of CD8 T cells in ankylosing spondylitis. Trimming took 4 bases from V and 2 from J; bases not matched to a gene: 3. Germline CDR1 and CDR2: ENHRY and SYGVKD. The CDR3 is made up of 14 amino acids. The sequenced material came from blood, either unsorted or a sorted T cell fraction (not recorded which). This clonotype was sampled from a female donor with ankylosing spondylitis or in good health (not recorded which). The chain carries TRBV10-3 and TRBJ2-7; 9 bases align to TRBD1. The CDR3 loop reads CAISVDRGPYEQYF. DNA for the CDR3: TGTGCCATCAGTGTGGACAGGGGACCCTACGAGCAGTACTTC.